The 8 T cell receptor beta chains below come from one sample, sequenced in a study of CD4 T cells in relation to SARS-CoV-2 and coronaviruses. Sequencing was performed with immunoSEQ multiplex PCR; in TCRdb, only in-frame clones are kept and a portion is missing. The sample records tens of thousands of clones, around 67% being singletons. Before the COVID-19 pandemic, during about 2011-2019, CD4+ T cells were taken from unexposed donors. Isolation of CD4+ T cells took place after roughly nine days in culture. Their target antigens are unknown. Sequenced sample: CD4+ T cells from PBMCs, cultured in vitro. The receptors come from a human donor in good health.

The chain links TRBV7-9 to TRBJ2-3, with TRBD1 matching over 8 bases. CDR1 and CDR2 (germline): SEHNR, FQNEAQ (reference sequence). V trimming: 8 bases; J trimming: 1 base; junction bases outside the gene matches: 11. The CDR3 spans 16 residues. DNA of the CDR3: TGTGCCAGCCAGAAGGGGCAGGGGGCGGGCACAGATACGCAGTATTTT. Its protein product is CASQKGQGAGTDTQYF.

This clone was recorded a few times. The chain couples TRBV5-6 to TRBJ1-6; D uncertain. This CDR3 comprises 15 residues. Trimming left V 0 bases short and J 6 bases short, with 10 bases between. Germline CDR1 and CDR2: SGHDT and YYEEEE. The CDR3 sequence: CASSLVAGLNSPLHF. Here the CDR3 DNA reads TGTGCCAGCAGCTTGGTCGCAGGTCTTAATTCACCCCTCCACTTT.

The chain uses TRBV9 and TRBJ2-3; TRBD2 matches at 9 bases. V lost 0 bases, J lost 4 bases, and 6 bases stayed unmatched. The CDR3 covers 16 residues. The germline V gene encodes CDR1 SGDLS and CDR2 YYNGEE. CDR3 sequence (DNA): TGTGCCAGCAGCGTAGCCGCGGGAGGGGGGGCAGATACGCAGTATTTT. Its translation is CASSVAAGGGADTQYF.

The chain is built from TRBV3-1 (or the pseudogene TRBV3-2) and TRBJ1-1; the D is unclear. This CDR3 has 14 residues. The V and J ends lost 4 bases and 11 bases respectively, with 20 bases between them. Germline CDR1 is LGHDT and CDR2 is YNNKEL (reference sequence). The chain's CDR3 is CASSRQEAFGWAFF. CDR3 in DNA: TGTGCCAGCAGCCGACAAGAGGCGTTCGGGTGGGCTTTCTTT.

The chain links TRBV6-1 to TRBJ2-3, with D unclear. Between the trimmed V and J ends, which lost 3 bases and 0 bases, there was a span of 4 bases. Germline CDR1 MNHNS, CDR2 SASEGT. The CDR3 has 13 residues. This CDR3 reads CASSDGSTDTQYF. CDR3 in DNA: TGTGCCAGCAGTGATGGGAGCACAGATACGCAGTATTTT.

The rearrangement joins TRBV6-2 or TRBV6-3 to TRBJ2-1; the match to TRBD2 covers 11 bases. The V and J ends lost 4 bases and 0 bases, in that order; junction bases with no gene match: 8. Germline V gene lookup returns CDR1 MNHEY and CDR2 SVGEGT. This CDR3 has 18 residues. In nucleotides, the CDR3 is TGTGCCAGCAGTTCCCGGACTAGCGGGCCCAGCTCCTACAATGAGCAGTTCTTC. Protein sequence: CASSSRTSGPSSYNEQFF.

This chain uses TRBV11-1 with TRBJ2-7; tentatively, D is TRBD1 (5 bases). CDR3 size: 15 residues. Trimming removed 2 bases from V and 0 bases from J, with 11 bases in between. Germline lookup yields CDR1 SGHAT and CDR2 FQDESV (reference sequence). The chain's CDR3 is CASSLWQGSSYEQYF. The CDR3 nucleotides are TGTGCCAGCAGCTTATGGCAGGGAAGCTCCTACGAGCAGTACTTC. Filled out from reference TRBV11-1 and TRBJ2-7, the complete variable domain reads EAEVAQSPRYKITEKSQAVAFWCDPISGHATLYWYRQILGQGPELLVQFQDESVVDDSQLPKDRFSAERLKGVDSTLKIQPAELGDSAMYLCASSLWQGSSYEQYFGPGTRLTVT.

In DNA form, the CDR3 reads TGTGCCAGCAGTTCCGGGGTGCCCCCTTCGCAGTATTTT. This translates into CASSSGVPPSQYF. The rearrangement uses TRBV28 and TRBJ2-3; a weak D match, TRBD2 (5 bases). CDR1 is MDHEN and CDR2 is SYDVKM in the germline V gene. The CDR3 spans 13 residues. Between the trimmed V and J ends, which lost 4 bases and 10 bases, there was a span of 15 bases.